The 6 T cell receptor beta chains listed next were all sequenced from one sample in a study of identical twins. From the 5' RACE reads, TCRdb called clonotypes with MiXCR, one entry per CDR3 protein. The table has fewer than 650,000 distinct CDR3 sequences, 7% to 7.5% seen once. This same sample was also taken into another study, of yellow fever vaccine responses in identical twins.

The sequencing input was PBMCs. These receptors were taken from a woman younger than 35 in good health.

This clonotype was observed a few times. The gene calls are TRBV19 and TRBJ2-3; unclear D gene. The CDR3 length is 12 residues. Between the trimmed V and J ends, which lost 8 bases and 6 bases, there was a span of 12 bases. CDR1 and CDR2 (germline): LNHDA, SQIVND (reference sequence). The CDR3, as DNA: TGTGCCAGTGGTCGAACGTGGGATACGCAGTATTTT. Translating gives CASGRTWDTQYF. The variable domain in full, completed from reference TRBV19 and TRBJ2-3, reads DGGITQSPKYLFRKEGQNVTLSCEQNLNHDAMYWYRQDPGQGLRLIYYSQIVNDFQKGDIAEGYSVSREKKESFPLTVTSAQKNPTAFYLCASGRTWDTQYFGPGTRLTVL.

The chain carries TRBV12-5 and TRBJ2-5; 7 bases line up with TRBD1. V gave up 6 bases and J gave up 8 bases; unmatched junction bases: 12. The germline CDR1 and CDR2 sequences are LGHNT and FRNRAP. The CDR3 contains 14 residues. The CDR3 reads CASGPGQERLTQYF. Written as DNA, the CDR3 is TGTGCTAGTGGACCTGGACAGGAAAGACTTACCCAGTACTTC.

In this sample, this clonotype turned up a few times. The CDR3 loop is CASSNAGRISGANVLTF. Written as DNA, the CDR3 is TGTGCCAGCAGTAACGCGGGGCGAATCTCTGGGGCCAACGTCCTGACTTTC. The rearrangement uses TRBV6-2 or TRBV6-3 and TRBJ2-6, with D tentatively TRBD2 (6 bases). The CDR3 covers 17 residues. From germline, CDR1 is MNHEY and CDR2 SVGEGT. V lost 5 bases to trimming and J lost 0 bases, with 14 bases between them.

This clonotype was counted ten times or more. The V and J genes are TRBV7-2 and TRBJ2-1, with 10 bases that match TRBD2. The V and J ends lost 4 bases and 6 bases, in that order; junction bases with no gene match: 6. The CDR3 runs 15 residues. In germline, CDR1 is SGHTA, CDR2 FQGNSA. The CDR3 region is CASSSSGGAFNEQFF. The CDR3 nucleotides are TGTGCCAGCAGCTCAAGCGGGGGGGCCTTCAATGAGCAGTTCTTC.

About this clonotype itself: Sequence at one end of the junction differs from germline and may be a read error. The chain employs TRBV11-2 and TRBJ2-1; 13 nucleotides match TRBD2. The germline V gene has CDR1 SGHAT and CDR2 FQNNGV. The CDR3 spans 18 residues. The CDR3, as DNA: TGTGACAGCAGCTTAAGGGGAGGACTAGCGGGGGCTTACAATGAGCAGTTCTTC. Protein: CDSSLRGGLAGAYNEQFF. Variable domain in full (rest from reference TRBV11-2 and TRBJ2-1): EAGVAQSPRYKIIEKRQSVAFWCNPISGHATLYWYQQILGQGPKLLIQFQNNGVVDDSQLPKDRFSAERLKGVDSTLKIQPAKLEDSAVYLCDSSLRGGLAGAYNEQFFGPGTRLTVL.

This clonotype was seen more than once but under ten times. The chain combines TRBV5-1 with TRBJ1-2; TRBD1 might be the D (6 bases). This CDR3 contains 12 residues. Germline assignment: CDR1 SGHRS and CDR2 YFSETQ. Trimming shortened V by 5 bases and J by 7 bases, and 12 bases separated the two germline ends. The CDR3 loop reads CASRGGIPGYTF. The CDR3 DNA reads as TGCGCCAGCAGAGGGGGGATCCCTGGCTACACCTTC.